One and the same sample provided the 29 T cell receptor beta chains below, sequenced in a study of blood T cell repertoires in COVID-19. This table comes from immunoSEQ multiplex PCR, and its TCRdb copy is limited to in-frame clones, with some not included. The sample has about 310,000 clones; 90% are singletons. Sequenced input: peripheral blood. These receptors were collected from a woman between 40 and 50 years old with COVID-19, enrolled during active disease.

The V call is TRBV9, the J call TRBJ1-1, with D perhaps matching TRBD1 (5 bases). The V gene's germline CDR1 is SGDLS and CDR2 YYNGEE. The CDR3 runs 14 residues. The V end was cut by 8 bases, the J end by 1 base, with 15 bases between. For the CDR3, the DNA is TGTGCCAGTGACGGGGGTGGGGAGAACACTGAAGCTTTCTTT. Translation gives CASDGGGENTEAFF.

V is TRBV19 and J is TRBJ2-1; TRBD2 agrees at 13 bases. The CDR3 loop spans 15 amino acids. Germline CDR1 and CDR2: LNHDA and SQIVND (reference sequence). The trim removed 9 bases at V and 9 bases at J, leaving 11 bases unmatched. The CDR3 DNA sequence: TGTGCCAGCACGAGGACTAGCGGGAGTCAAACTGAGCAGTTCTTC. Translating it yields CASTRTSGSQTEQFF.

The chain combines TRBV24-1 with TRBJ2-1, with D tentatively TRBD2 (5 bases). The germline gives CDR1 KGHDR, CDR2 SFDVKD. The CDR3 sequence is 16 residues long. The V end was cut by 3 bases, the J end by 8 bases, with 19 bases between. The CDR3 nucleotides read TGTGCCACCAGTGATCTTAACCGGGGAAATGATTATGAGCAGTTCTTC. This sequence encodes CATSDLNRGNDYEQFF.

This clone was detected only a few times. The genes are TRBV7-9 and TRBJ2-7, with 9 bases that match TRBD1. This CDR3 spans 16 amino acids. J was trimmed by 3 bases and V by 6 bases; bases with no gene match: 12. Germline V gene sequence: CDR1 SEHNR, CDR2 FQNEAQ (reference sequence). CDR3 nucleotides: TGTGCCAGCAGGGAAGGGGGACAGGGACTGTACTACGAGCAGTACTTC. Its translation is CASREGGQGLYYEQYF.

The chain links TRBV11-3 to TRBJ2-7; D remains unclear. V shed 10 bases and J shed 2 bases, with 9 bases lying between them. CDR1 and CDR2 from the germline V gene are SGHNT and YENEEA. The CDR3 loop spans 11 amino acids. The CDR3 coding sequence is TGTGCCACCCCTTCCCCCTACGAGCAGTACTTC. It codes for CATPSPYEQYF.

The rearrangement links TRBV9 to TRBJ2-1; D might be TRBD2 (6 bases). Trimming took off 3 bases at V and 12 bases at J, with 13 bases between the two ends. The CDR3 totals 12 residues. Germline assignment: CDR1 SGDLS and CDR2 YYNGEE. CDR3 DNA: TGTGCCAGCAGCGACGGAGGGACTCGGCAGTTCTTC. Translated: CASSDGGTRQFF.

Concerning this clone: Other nucleotide sequences from this sample produce the same CDR3. This chain connects TRBV11-3 to TRBJ2-1; 8 bases map to TRBD1. Germline-derived CDR1 and CDR2 are SGHNT and YENEEA. V dropped 2 bases and J dropped 0; count of bases not matched to a gene: 0. This CDR3 is built from 15 residues. Written as DNA, the CDR3 is TGTGCCAGCAGCTTAACAGGGGGCTCCTACAATGAGCAGTTCTTC. This encodes CASSLTGGSYNEQFF.

The rearrangement joins TRBV27 to TRBJ2-3, with a weak D call TRBD2 (6 bases). The CDR3 is made up of 14 amino acids. CDR1 MNHEY and CDR2 SMNVEV come from the germline V gene (reference sequence). V was shortened by 3 bases and J by 5 bases, with 12 bases between the two germline ends. Here the CDR3 DNA reads TGTGCCAGCAGTTTTGGGCGGCGGGGAGATACGCAGTATTTT. Its translation is CASSFGRRGDTQYF.

This clone was found a few times. The CDR3 DNA follows: TGTGCCATCAGTGAGTCAGGGGCGGATCAGCCCCAGCATTTT. Its translation: CAISESGADQPQHF. V is TRBV10-3 and J is TRBJ1-5; tentatively, D is TRBD1 (5 bases). Trimming took off 0 bases at V and 5 bases at J, with 8 bases between the two ends. CDR1 is ENHRY, CDR2 SYGVKD, per germline. The length of the CDR3 is 14 residues.

The V and J genes are TRBV4-3 and TRBJ2-3; TRBD2 might be the D (6 bases). Trimming left V 5 bases short and J 0 bases short, with 12 bases between. This CDR3 region has 15 residues. Germline V gene lookup returns CDR1 LGHNA and CDR2 YSLEER. CDR3 DNA: TGCGCCAGCAGCGTGACTCGGGGGAGCACAGATACGCAGTATTTT. Protein: CASSVTRGSTDTQYF.

V and J are TRBV7-9 and TRBJ2-4; D remains ambiguous. This CDR3 comprises 15 residues. CDR1 and CDR2 (germline): SEHNR, FQNEAQ (reference sequence). The V gene lost 5 bases and the J gene lost 0 bases, with 11 bases spanning the gap. The chain's CDR3 is CASSPSASAKNIQYF. In DNA, the CDR3 is TGTGCCAGCAGCCCCAGTGCTTCAGCCAAAAACATTCAGTACTTC.

This chain links TRBV18 with TRBJ2-5; 9 bases fit TRBD2. The CDR3 contains 16 residues. Germline V gene data show CDR1 as KGHSH and CDR2 as LQKENI. J lost 1 base, V lost 4 bases, and 7 bases had no gene match. The CDR3 spells CASSLRTSATQETQYF. The CDR3 bases are TGTGCCAGCTCACTCCGGACTAGCGCTACCCAAGAGACCCAGTACTTC.

This clone turned up a few times. V gene TRBV19 combines with J gene TRBJ1-5; maybe TRBD1 (5 bases). The CDR3 has 17 amino acids. Trimming took off 2 bases at V and 3 bases at J, with 17 bases between the two ends. From germline, CDR1 is LNHDA and CDR2 SQIVND (reference sequence). CDR3 amino acids: CASSISAGMNTNQPQHF. The CDR3 DNA follows: TGTGCCAGTAGTATAAGTGCAGGGATGAATACCAATCAGCCCCAGCATTTT.

This clone appeared once. The chain's CDR3 is CASSLDSSYEQYF. The CDR3 coding sequence is TGTGCCAGCAGTTTAGATAGCTCCTACGAGCAGTACTTC. The chain recombines TRBV28 with TRBJ2-7; D not certain. CDR1 is MDHEN, CDR2 SYDVKM, per germline. This CDR3 is built from 13 residues. V was shortened by 2 bases and J by 0 bases, with 5 bases between the two germline ends.

J is TRBJ2-7 and V is TRBV6-1; tentatively, D is TRBD1 (6 bases). Trimming left V 4 bases short and J 2 bases short, with 21 bases between. This CDR3 contains 17 residues. Per germline, CDR1 MNHNS and CDR2 SASEGT. The CDR3 loop is CASSVLQGGSGAYEQYF. CDR3 nucleotides: TGTGCCAGCAGTGTCCTACAGGGCGGTTCTGGAGCCTACGAGCAGTACTTC.

The chain couples TRBV9 to TRBJ1-3, with 7 nucleotides matching TRBD1. V was clipped by 4 bases and J by 3 bases; unmatched bases: 10. This CDR3 is built from 16 residues. Per germline, CDR1 SGDLS and CDR2 YYNGEE. The CDR3 DNA reads as TGTGCCAGCAGCCTAAAGACAGGGTCCGTTGGAAACACCATATATTTT. Translating it yields CASSLKTGSVGNTIYF.

The chain recombines TRBV29-1 with TRBJ1-1; 7 positions agree with TRBD1. This CDR3 is 13 amino acids long. The V gene's germline CDR1 is SQVTM and CDR2 ANQGSEA. The V gene end was trimmed by 6 bases and the J gene end by 1 base; junction bases not matched to a gene: 5. The CDR3 DNA follows: TGCAGCGTCGCACAGGGGCCGAACACTGAAGCTTTCTTT. Amino acid sequence: CSVAQGPNTEAFF.

The chain joins TRBV2 to TRBJ2-7, with a weak D call TRBD1 (6 bases). The length of the CDR3 is 14 residues. Trimming left V 3 bases short and J 2 bases short, with 11 bases between. Germline loops: CDR1 SNHLY, CDR2 FYNNEI. This chain's CDR3 is CASSDQGQTYEQYF. The CDR3 nucleotides are TGTGCCAGCAGTGACCAGGGGCAAACCTACGAGCAGTACTTC.

The chain recombines TRBV19 with TRBJ1-4; D is perhaps TRBD1 (6 bases). Trimming cost V 9 bases and J 8 bases, with 19 bases left between them. Germline CDR1 LNHDA, CDR2 SQIVND (reference sequence). The CDR3 is 14 residues long. The chain's CDR3 is CASAGGTGGEKLFF. The CDR3 bases are TGTGCCAGCGCGGGGGGCACGGGGGGAGAAAAACTGTTTTTT.

This clone was detected a few times. The genes are TRBV4-1 and TRBJ1-2; D remains unclear. Trimming took 1 base from V and 4 from J, leaving 7 bases between them. There are 13 residues in the CDR3. Germline CDR1 is MGHRA and CDR2 is YSYEKL. CDR3: CASSQGLAYGYTF. CDR3 DNA: TGCGCCAGCAGCCAAGGGTTAGCCTATGGCTACACCTTC.

This clone has only one observation. The V and J genes are TRBV5-1 and TRBJ1-2; 7 nucleotides line up with TRBD1. Per the germline V gene, CDR1 is SGHRS and CDR2 is YFSETQ. V trimming: 3 bases; J trimming: 0 bases; junction bases outside the gene matches: 2. The CDR3 covers 14 residues. CDR3 bases: TGCGCCAGCAGCTCGGGACAGACTAACTATGGCTACACCTTC. This sequence encodes CASSSGQTNYGYTF.

The V call is TRBV7-9, the J call TRBJ1-2; TRBD1 might be the D (6 bases). V lost 4 bases and J lost 8, with 14 bases in between. CDR1 is SEHNR and CDR2 is FQNEAQ in the germline V gene (reference sequence). The CDR3 spans 13 residues. CDR3 DNA: TGTGCCAGCAGCTCTGACGGGACACGCGGCTACACCTTC. It specifies CASSSDGTRGYTF.

This chain uses TRBV27 with TRBJ1-6; 8 positions agree with TRBD1. Germline values: CDR1 MNHEY, CDR2 SMNVEV (reference sequence). Trimming removed 5 bases from V and 2 bases from J; junction bases left unmatched: 17. The CDR3 extends over 20 amino acids. In DNA, the CDR3 is TGTGCCAGCAGTCCCCTCTTCACAGGGGGTCTTACCCCCTATAATTCACCCCTCCACTTT. Amino acid sequence: CASSPLFTGGLTPYNSPLHF.

The CDR3 DNA reads TGTGCCAGCACCAATTTCGAAGACTTCTATGGCTACACCTTC. Translation: CASTNFEDFYGYTF. The J gene is TRBJ1-2, the V gene TRBV28; the D is unclear. CDR3 length: 14 amino acids. Trimming stripped 7 bases from V and 4 bases from J, with 16 bases between. Germline V gene data show CDR1 as MDHEN and CDR2 as SYDVKM.

V usage is TRBV5-1 and J usage is TRBJ2-2, with 10 bases aligning to TRBD2. Germline CDR1 SGHRS, CDR2 YFSETQ. This CDR3 is 16 amino acids long. With 3 bases clipped from V and 4 bases from J, the junction kept 6 bases outside the gene matches. As DNA, the CDR3 is TGCGCCAGCAGCTCAGTTAGCGGGAGGATCACCGGGGAGCTGTTTTTT. This translates into CASSSVSGRITGELFF. The full variable domain, rest sourced from reference TRBV5-1 and TRBJ2-2, is KAGVTQTPRYLIKTRGQQVTLSCSPISGHRSVSWYQQTPGQGLQFLFEYFSETQRNKGNFPGRFSGRQFSNSRSEMNVSTLELGDSALYLCASSSVSGRITGELFFGEGSRLTVL.

This chain links TRBV6-2 or TRBV6-3 with TRBJ1-5; possible D gene TRBD1, 5 bases. The CDR3 runs 15 residues. V lost 2 bases, J lost 7 bases, and 15 bases lay in between. The germline gives CDR1 MNHEY, CDR2 SVGEGT. The CDR3 sequence is CASSYVGGVGQPQHF. CDR3 nucleotide sequence: TGTGCCAGCAGTTACGTGGGAGGGGTAGGACAGCCCCAGCATTTT.

This clone is a singleton in its sample. The chain uses TRBV30 and TRBJ2-5; D not resolved. The ends were cut back, 6 bases at V and 5 bases at J, with 7 bases in the middle. The CDR3 has 10 amino acids. Germline CDR1 reads GTSNPN; CDR2 reads SVGIG (reference sequence). The CDR3 region is CACFRETQYF. The CDR3 coding sequence is TGTGCCTGTTTTCGGGAGACCCAGTACTTC.

The chain joins TRBV2 to TRBJ1-5; perhaps TRBD1 as D (5 bases). Germline CDR1 SNHLY, CDR2 FYNNEI. CDR3 length: 14 residues. Trimming pared 6 bases from V and 3 bases from J, leaving 12 bases between. The CDR3 DNA reads TGTGCCAGCAGGGCAGACAGCTACAATCAGCCCCAGCATTTT. Its translation: CASRADSYNQPQHF.

The CDR3 coding sequence is TGTGCCAGCAGCTTAACAGGGGTCTATCAGCCCCAGCATTTT. Protein: CASSLTGVYQPQHF. The chain joins TRBV9 to TRBJ1-5, with 7 bases fitting TRBD1. After removal of 4 bases from V and 5 bases from J, the junction contained 6 bases not matched to a gene. Germline lookup yields CDR1 SGDLS and CDR2 YYNGEE. The CDR3 runs to 14 residues.